This TCR beta chain was found in a study of cytomegalovirus exposure and HLA in healthy donors. The study, taken as a whole, reports: A later analysis showed that HLA-associated TCR beta chains had undergone more clonal expansion than equally common others. Presence/absence results assume similar sequencing depth per donor, which may not hold. An observed cluster of highly shared sequence variants was recorded as a likely sequencing artifact.

PCR used 60 Vbeta primers and 13 Jbeta primers. Sequencing was performed with immunoSEQ multiplex PCR; in TCRdb, only in-frame clones are kept and a portion is missing. The sample gives about 180,000 clones, around 81% of which show up once; about 2.2% is in the top ten. Comments on this clone: Its target is not known.

This TCR came from a young woman in good health and CMV-seronegative. The sequencing input was PBMCs.

The DNA for the CDR3 is TGTGCCAGCAGCTGGGACAGTTCCTACAATGAGCAGTTCTTC. It is translated as CASSWDSSYNEQFF. The V gene is TRBV5-4, the J gene TRBJ2-1, with 7 bases fitting TRBD1. The CDR3 covers 14 residues. Germline assignment: CDR1 SGHNT and CDR2 YYREEE (reference sequence). J gave up 1 base and V 3 bases, and 1 base lay outside the gene matches.